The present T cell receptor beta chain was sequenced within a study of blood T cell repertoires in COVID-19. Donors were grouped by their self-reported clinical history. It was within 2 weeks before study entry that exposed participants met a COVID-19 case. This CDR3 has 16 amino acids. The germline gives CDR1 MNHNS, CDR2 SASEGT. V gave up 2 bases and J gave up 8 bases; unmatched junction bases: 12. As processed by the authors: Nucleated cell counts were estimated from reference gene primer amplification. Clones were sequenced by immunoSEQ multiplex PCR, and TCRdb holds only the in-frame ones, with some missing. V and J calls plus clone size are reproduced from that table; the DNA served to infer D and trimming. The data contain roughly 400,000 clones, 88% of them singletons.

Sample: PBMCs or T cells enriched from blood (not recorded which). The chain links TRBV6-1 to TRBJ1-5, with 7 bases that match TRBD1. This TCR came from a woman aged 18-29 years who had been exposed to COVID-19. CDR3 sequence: CASSEWGRGVTEPQHF. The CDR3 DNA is TGTGCCAGCAGTGAATGGGGCAGGGGGGTTACGGAGCCCCAGCATTTT.